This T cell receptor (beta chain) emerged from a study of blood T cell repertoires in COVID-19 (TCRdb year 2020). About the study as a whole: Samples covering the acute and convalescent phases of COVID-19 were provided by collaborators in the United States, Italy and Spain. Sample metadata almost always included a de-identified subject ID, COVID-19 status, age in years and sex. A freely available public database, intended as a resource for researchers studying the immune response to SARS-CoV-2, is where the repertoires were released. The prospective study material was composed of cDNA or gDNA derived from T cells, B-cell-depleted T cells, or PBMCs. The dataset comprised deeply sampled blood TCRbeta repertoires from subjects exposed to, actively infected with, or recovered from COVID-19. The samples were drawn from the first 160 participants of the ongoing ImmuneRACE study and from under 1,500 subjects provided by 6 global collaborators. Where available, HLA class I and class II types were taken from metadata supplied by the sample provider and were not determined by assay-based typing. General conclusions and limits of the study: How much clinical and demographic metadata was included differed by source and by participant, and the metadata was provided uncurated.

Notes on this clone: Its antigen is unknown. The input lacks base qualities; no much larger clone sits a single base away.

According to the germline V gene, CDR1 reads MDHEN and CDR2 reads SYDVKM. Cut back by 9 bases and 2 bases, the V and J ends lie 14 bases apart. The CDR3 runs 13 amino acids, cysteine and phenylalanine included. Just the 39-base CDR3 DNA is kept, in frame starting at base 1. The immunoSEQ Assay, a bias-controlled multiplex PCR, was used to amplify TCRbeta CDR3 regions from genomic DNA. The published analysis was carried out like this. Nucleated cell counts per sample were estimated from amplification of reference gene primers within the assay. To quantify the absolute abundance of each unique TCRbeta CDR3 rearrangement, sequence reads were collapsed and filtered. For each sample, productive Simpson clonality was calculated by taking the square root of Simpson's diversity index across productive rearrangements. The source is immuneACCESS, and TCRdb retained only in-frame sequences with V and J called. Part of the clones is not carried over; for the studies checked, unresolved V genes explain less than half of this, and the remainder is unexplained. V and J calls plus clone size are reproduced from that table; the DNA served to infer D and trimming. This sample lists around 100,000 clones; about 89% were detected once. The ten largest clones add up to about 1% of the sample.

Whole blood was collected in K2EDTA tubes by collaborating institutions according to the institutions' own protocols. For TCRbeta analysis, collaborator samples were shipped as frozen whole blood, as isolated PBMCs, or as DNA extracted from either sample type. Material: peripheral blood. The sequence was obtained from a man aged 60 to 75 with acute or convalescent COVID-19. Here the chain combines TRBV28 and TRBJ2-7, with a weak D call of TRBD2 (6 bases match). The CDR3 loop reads CASTRDAPYEQYF. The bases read TGTGCCAGTACGCGGGACGCCCCCTACGAGCAGTACTTC.